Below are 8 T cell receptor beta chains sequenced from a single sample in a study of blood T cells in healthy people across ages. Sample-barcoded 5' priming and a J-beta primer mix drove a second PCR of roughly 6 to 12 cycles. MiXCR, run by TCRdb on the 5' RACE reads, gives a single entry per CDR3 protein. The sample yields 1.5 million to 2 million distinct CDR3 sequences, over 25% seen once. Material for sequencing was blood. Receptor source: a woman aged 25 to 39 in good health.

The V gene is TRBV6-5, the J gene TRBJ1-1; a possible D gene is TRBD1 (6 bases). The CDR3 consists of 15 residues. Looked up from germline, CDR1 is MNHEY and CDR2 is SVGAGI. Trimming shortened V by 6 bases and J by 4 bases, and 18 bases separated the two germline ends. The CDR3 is CASRPGAGRGTEAFF. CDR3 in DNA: TGTGCCAGCAGGCCAGGGGCGGGGAGGGGCACTGAAGCTTTCTTT.

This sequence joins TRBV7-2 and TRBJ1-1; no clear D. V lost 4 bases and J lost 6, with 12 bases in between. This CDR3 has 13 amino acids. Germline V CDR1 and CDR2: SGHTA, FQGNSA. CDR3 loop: CASSSEPLAEAFF. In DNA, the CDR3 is TGTGCCAGCAGCTCAGAGCCCTTGGCTGAAGCTTTCTTT.

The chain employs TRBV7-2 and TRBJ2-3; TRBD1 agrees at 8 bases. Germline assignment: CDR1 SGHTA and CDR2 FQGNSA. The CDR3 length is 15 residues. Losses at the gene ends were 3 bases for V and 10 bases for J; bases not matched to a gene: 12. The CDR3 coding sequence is TGTGCCAGCAGCTTGGGTCAGGGGGCGGGATTCGCGCAGTATTTT. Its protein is CASSLGQGAGFAQYF.

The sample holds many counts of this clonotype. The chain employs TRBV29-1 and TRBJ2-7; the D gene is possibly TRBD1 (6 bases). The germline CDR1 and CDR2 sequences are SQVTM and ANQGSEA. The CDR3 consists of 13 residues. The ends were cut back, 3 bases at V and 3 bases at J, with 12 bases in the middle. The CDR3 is CSVEEDRNYEQYF. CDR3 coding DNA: TGCAGCGTTGAGGAAGACAGGAACTACGAGCAGTACTTC.

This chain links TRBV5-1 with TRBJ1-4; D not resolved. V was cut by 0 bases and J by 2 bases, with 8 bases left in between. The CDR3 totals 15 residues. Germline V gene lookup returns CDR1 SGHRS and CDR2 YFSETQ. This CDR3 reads CASSLGGDTNEKLFF. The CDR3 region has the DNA TGCGCCAGCAGCTTGGGCGGGGATACTAATGAAAAACTGTTTTTT.

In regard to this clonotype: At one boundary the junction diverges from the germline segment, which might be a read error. The CDR3 reads CVSRSPGGTDTQYF. CDR3 DNA: TGTGTCAGCAGGAGCCCGGGAGGGACAGATACGCAGTATTTT. The chain uses TRBV6-6 and TRBJ2-3; 8 nucleotides line up with TRBD2. Per the germline V gene, CDR1 is MNHNY and CDR2 is SVGAGI (reference sequence). This CDR3 spans 14 amino acids.

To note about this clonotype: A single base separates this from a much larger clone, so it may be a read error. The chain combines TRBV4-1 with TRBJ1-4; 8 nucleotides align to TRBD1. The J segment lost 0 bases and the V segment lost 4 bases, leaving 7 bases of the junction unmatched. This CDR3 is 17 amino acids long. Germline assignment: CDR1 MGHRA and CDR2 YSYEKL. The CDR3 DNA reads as TGCGCCAGCAGCCTTGACAGGGGCCGAACAACTAATGAAAAACTGTTTTTT. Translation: CASSLDRGRTTNEKLFF.

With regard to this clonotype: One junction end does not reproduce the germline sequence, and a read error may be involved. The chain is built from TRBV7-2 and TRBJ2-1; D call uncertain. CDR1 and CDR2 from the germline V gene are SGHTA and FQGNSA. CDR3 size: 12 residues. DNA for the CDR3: TGTGTCAGCAGCCCTGATTTGAATGAGCAGTTCTTC. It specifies CVSSPDLNEQFF.